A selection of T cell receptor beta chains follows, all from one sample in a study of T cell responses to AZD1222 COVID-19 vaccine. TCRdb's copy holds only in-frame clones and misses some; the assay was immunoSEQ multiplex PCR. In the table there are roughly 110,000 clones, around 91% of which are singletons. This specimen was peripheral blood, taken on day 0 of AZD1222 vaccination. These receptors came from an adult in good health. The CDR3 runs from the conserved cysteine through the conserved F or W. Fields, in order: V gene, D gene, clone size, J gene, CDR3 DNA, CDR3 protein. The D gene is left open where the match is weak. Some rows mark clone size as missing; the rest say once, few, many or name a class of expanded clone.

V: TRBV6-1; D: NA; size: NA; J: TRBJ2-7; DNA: TGTGCCAGCAGTGAAAACAGGGACGAGCAGTACTTC; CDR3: CASSENRDEQYF
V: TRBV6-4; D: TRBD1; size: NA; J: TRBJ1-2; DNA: TGTGCCAGCAGTGACCCTTTGGGGGGATTACAGGGGGCTCGAAACTATGGCTACACCTTC; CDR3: CASSDPLGGLQGARNYGYTF
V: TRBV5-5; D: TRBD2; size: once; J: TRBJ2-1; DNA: TGTGCCAGCAGCCGAGTAGCGGGGGAGATCTCCTACAATGAGCAGTTCTTC; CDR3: CASSRVAGEISYNEQFF
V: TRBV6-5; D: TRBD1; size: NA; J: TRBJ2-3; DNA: TGTGCCAGCAGTTTGCAGACAGGGTTTGGCACAGATACGCAGTATTTT; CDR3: CASSLQTGFGTDTQYF
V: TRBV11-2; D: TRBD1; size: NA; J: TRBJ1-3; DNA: TGTGCCAGCAGCTTAGGGACAGGGACTGGAAACACCATATATTTT; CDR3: CASSLGTGTGNTIYF
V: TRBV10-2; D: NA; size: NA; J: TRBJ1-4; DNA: TGCGCCAGCAGTGACACGCGGAATAATGAAAAACTGTTTTTT; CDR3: CASSDTRNNEKLFF
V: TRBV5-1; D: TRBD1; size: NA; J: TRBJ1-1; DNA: TGCGCCAGCAGCTTGGGGGACAGGGGAATGAACACTGAAGCTTTCTTT; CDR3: CASSLGDRGMNTEAFF
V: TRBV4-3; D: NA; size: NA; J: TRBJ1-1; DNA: TGCGCCAGCAGCCCAAGGGGGGACACTGAAGCTTTCTTT; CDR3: CASSPRGDTEAFF
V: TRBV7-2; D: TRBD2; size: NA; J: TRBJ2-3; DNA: TGTGCCAGCAGCTTAACTCTAGCGGGGGCAGATACGCAGTATTTT; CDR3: CASSLTLAGADTQYF
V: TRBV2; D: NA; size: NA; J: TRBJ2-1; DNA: TGTGCCAGCAGTGAAGCAATGTATAAGTTCTTC; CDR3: CASSEAMYKFF
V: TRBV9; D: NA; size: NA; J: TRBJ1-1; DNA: TGTGCCAGCAGCACCCGCGAATACTCCACTGAAGCTTTCTTT; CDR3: CASSTREYSTEAFF
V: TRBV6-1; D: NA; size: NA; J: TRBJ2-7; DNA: TGTGCCAGCAGTGACGGGTCAGGAGCCTACGAGCAGTACTTC; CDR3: CASSDGSGAYEQYF
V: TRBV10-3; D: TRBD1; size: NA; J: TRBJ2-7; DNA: TGTGCCATCAGTGATGGGGACAGGGCTTCCTACGAGCAGTACTTC; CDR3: CAISDGDRASYEQYF
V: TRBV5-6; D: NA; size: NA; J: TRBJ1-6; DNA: TGTGCCAGCAGCTTGGGACGGTTGAGTACACCCCTCCACTTT; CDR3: CASSLGRLSTPLHF
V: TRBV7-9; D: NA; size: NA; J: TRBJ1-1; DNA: TGTGCCAGCAGCCCCAAGGGGGACTGGCACCTGGGGAACACTGAAGCTTTCTTT; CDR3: CASSPKGDWHLGNTEAFF
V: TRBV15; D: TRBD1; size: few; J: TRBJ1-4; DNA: TGTGCCACCAGCGGAGGACAGGGGGTTGAGGAAAAACTGTTTTTT; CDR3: CATSGGQGVEEKLFF
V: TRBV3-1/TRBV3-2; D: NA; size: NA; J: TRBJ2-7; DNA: TGTGCCAGCAGCCAAGATCTAACTTATCCCTACGAGCAGTACTTC; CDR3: CASSQDLTYPYEQYF
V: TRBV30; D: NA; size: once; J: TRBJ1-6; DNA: TGTGCCTGGAGTGGGGGGGGTTTTTCACCCCTCCACTTT; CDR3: CAWSGGGFSPLHF
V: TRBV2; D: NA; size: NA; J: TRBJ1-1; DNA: TGTGCCAGCAGTGATTCGCTTTACACTGAAGCTTTCTTT; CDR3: CASSDSLYTEAFF
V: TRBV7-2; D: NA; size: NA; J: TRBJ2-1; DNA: TGTGCCAGCAGCTCCCCCAGGTTCCTCAATGAGCAGTTCTTC; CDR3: CASSSPRFLNEQFF
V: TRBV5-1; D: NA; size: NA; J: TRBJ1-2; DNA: TGCGCCAGCAGCTTGGTAGGGAATGGCTACACCTTC; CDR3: CASSLVGNGYTF
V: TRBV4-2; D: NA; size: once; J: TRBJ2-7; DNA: TGTGCCAGCAGCCAACCCGGGGGCATCTACGAGCAGTACTTC; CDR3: CASSQPGGIYEQYF
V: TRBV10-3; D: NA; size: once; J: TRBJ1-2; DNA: TGTGCCATCAGTGAGTCATCTGGCCCCTCTAACTATGGCTACACCTTC; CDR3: CAISESSGPSNYGYTF
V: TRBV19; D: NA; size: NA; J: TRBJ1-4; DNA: TGTGCCAGTTTGGACAGAAATAATGAAAAACTGTTTTTT; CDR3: CASLDRNNEKLFF
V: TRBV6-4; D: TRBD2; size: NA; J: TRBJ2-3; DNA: TGTGCCAGCAGTGCCCTAGCGGGGACCACAGATACGCAGTATTTT; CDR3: CASSALAGTTDTQYF
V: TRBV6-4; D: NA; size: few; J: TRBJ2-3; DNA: TGTGCCAGCAGTGCATGGGGAATCACAGATACGCAGTATTTT; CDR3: CASSAWGITDTQYF
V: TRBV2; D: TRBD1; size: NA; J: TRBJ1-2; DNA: TGTGCCAGCATGGGGACAGCCGCCGGGGGCTACACCTTC; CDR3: CASMGTAAGGYTF
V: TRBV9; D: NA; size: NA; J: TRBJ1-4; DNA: TGTGCCAGCAGCGAAACAGGGTATCCTGAAAAACTGTTTTTT; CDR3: CASSETGYPEKLFF
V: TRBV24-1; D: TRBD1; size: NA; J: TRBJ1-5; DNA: TGTGCAACGGACAGGGGAAGAGGACAGCCCCAGCATTTT; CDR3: CATDRGRGQPQHF
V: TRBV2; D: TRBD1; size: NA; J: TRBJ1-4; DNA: TGTGCCAGCAGTCAAAACAGGGGGCTTGGTGAAAAACTGTTTTTT; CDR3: CASSQNRGLGEKLFF
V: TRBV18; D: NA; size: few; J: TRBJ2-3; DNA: TGTGCCAGCTCACCGAGAACAGATACGCAGTATTTT; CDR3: CASSPRTDTQYF
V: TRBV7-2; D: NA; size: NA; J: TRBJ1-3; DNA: TGTGCCAGCAGGCGTTCATCGGTGGACACCATATATTTT; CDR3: CASRRSSVDTIYF
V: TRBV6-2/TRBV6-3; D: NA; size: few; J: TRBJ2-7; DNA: TGTGCCAGCAGTTACTCGGAGAACAACGAGCAGTACTTC; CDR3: CASSYSENNEQYF
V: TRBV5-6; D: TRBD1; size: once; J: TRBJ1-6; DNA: TGTGCCAGCAGCTCAACAATGGGACAGGGAAGCTCCTATAATTCACCCCTCCACTTT; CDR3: CASSSTMGQGSSYNSPLHF
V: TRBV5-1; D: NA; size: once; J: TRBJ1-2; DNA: TGCGCCAGCAGCTTGTTCTCCCAGGGAGCTAACTATGGCTACACCTTC; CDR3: CASSLFSQGANYGYTF
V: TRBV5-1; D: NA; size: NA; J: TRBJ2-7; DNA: TGCGCCAGCAGCTTGAATGGTATAGGGGAATACGAGCAGTACTTC; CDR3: CASSLNGIGEYEQYF
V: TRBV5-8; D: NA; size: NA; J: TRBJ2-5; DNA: TGTGCCAGCAGCTTGTTTAGGGGAGAGACCCAGTACTTC; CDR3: CASSLFRGETQYF
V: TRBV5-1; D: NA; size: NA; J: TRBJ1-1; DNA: TGCGCCAGCAGCCGGGGGGACTCGGGGCAGGTGAACACTGAAGCTTTCTTT; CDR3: CASSRGDSGQVNTEAFF
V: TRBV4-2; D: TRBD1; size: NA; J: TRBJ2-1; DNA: TGTGCCAGCAGCCAAGATTCCGACAGGGGGCGAGAGCAGTTCTTC; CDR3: CASSQDSDRGREQFF
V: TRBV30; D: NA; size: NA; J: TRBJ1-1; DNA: TGTGCCTGGAGGCAGAATACTGAAGCTTTCTTT; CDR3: CAWRQNTEAFF
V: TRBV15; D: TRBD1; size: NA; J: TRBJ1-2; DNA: TGTGCCACCAGCAGAACCAAGACGGGACAGGGCGACTATGGCTACACCTTC; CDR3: CATSRTKTGQGDYGYTF
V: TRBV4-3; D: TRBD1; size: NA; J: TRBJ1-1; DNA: TGCGCCAGCAGCCAGAAGCAGGGGGGGAACACTGAAGCTTTCTTT; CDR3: CASSQKQGGNTEAFF
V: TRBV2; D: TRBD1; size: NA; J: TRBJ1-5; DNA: TGTGCCAGCAGTGAAGTGGGCAGGGGGAGGCAGCCCCAGCATTTT; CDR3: CASSEVGRGRQPQHF
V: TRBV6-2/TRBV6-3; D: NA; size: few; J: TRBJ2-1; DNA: TGTGCCAGCAGCCTACAGAGCTCCTACAATGAGCAGTTCTTC; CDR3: CASSLQSSYNEQFF
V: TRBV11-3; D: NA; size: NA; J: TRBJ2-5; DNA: TGTGCCAGCAGCTTAGACGCAGGGGGGGCCCAGTACTTC; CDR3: CASSLDAGGAQYF
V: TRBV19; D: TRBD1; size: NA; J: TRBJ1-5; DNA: TGTGCCAGTAGTATCAGGGGGGCGGGCAATCAGCCCCAGCATTTT; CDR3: CASSIRGAGNQPQHF
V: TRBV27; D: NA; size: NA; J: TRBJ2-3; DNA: TGTGCCAGCAGTTACGGGACCAGCGTAAGCAGTACGCAGTATTTT; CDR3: CASSYGTSVSSTQYF
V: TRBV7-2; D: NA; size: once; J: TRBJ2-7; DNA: TGTGCCAGCAGCTTAGGTTCCAGGCCCTACGAGCAGTACTTC; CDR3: CASSLGSRPYEQYF
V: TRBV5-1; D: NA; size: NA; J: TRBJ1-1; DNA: TGCGCCAGCAGCTTGGGCAGAAACACTGAAGCTTTCTTT; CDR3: CASSLGRNTEAFF
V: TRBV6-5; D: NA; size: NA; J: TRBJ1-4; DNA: TGTGCCAGCAGCCAGACAGGAGGTAATGAAAAACTGTTTTTT; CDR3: CASSQTGGNEKLFF
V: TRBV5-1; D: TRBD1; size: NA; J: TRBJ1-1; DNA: TGCGCCAGCAGCCTAACCCAAACTCAGGGGGGTGAAGCTTTCTTT; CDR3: CASSLTQTQGGEAFF
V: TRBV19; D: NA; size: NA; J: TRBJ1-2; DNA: TGTGCCAGTAGTAGCGCGTTGGGGTTCCACTATGGCTACACCTTC; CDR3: CASSSALGFHYGYTF
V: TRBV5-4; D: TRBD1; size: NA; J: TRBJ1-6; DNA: TGTGCCAGCAGCCCTGGGACAGACGAAAATTCACCCCTCCACTTT; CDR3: CASSPGTDENSPLHF
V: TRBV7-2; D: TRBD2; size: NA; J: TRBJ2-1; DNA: TGTGCCAGCAGCAAGACAGGCAGCCTAGCGGGTGGGCAGTTCTTC; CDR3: CASSKTGSLAGGQFF
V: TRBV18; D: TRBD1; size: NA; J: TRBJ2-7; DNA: TGTGCCAGCTCACCACGGACCGGGACAGGGGCCTCTTACGAGCAGTACTTC; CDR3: CASSPRTGTGASYEQYF
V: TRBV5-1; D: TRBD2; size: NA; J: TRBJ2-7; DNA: TGCGCCAGCAAAACGGGACTAGCGGGGAACGAGCAGTACTTC; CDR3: CASKTGLAGNEQYF
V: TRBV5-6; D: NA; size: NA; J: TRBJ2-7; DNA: TGTGCCAGCAGCCCCCTCGGACAGTCCTCCCACGAGCAGTACTTC; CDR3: CASSPLGQSSHEQYF